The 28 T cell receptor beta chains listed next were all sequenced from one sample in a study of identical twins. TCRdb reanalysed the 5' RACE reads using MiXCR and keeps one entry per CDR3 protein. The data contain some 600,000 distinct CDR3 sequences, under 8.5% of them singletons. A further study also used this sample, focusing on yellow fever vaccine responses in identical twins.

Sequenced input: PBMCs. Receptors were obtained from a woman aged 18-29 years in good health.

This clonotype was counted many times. The CDR3 nucleotides read TGCGCCAGCAGCTCAAGTACCGGGACCCCCTCTAACATTCAGTACTTC. It is translated as CASSSSTGTPSNIQYF. The V and J genes are TRBV5-1 and TRBJ2-4; D possibly uses TRBD1 or TRBD2 (5 bases each). V gave up 3 bases and J gave up 7 bases, with 20 bases separating them. The CDR3 covers 16 residues. Germline V CDR1 and CDR2: SGHRS, YFSETQ.

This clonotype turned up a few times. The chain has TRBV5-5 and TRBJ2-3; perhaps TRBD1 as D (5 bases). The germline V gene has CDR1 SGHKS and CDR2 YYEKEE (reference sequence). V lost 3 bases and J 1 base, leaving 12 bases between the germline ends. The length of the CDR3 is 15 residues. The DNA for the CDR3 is TGTGCCAGCAGCTCGGACATCTGGGGCACAGATACGCAGTATTTT. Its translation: CASSSDIWGTDTQYF.

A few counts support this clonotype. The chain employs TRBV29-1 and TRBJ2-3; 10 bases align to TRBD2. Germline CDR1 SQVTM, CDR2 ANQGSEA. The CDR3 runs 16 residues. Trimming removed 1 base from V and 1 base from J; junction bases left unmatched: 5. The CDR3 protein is CSVEGISGGRTDTQYF. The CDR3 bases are TGCAGCGTTGAAGGCATTAGCGGGGGGCGCACAGATACGCAGTATTTT.

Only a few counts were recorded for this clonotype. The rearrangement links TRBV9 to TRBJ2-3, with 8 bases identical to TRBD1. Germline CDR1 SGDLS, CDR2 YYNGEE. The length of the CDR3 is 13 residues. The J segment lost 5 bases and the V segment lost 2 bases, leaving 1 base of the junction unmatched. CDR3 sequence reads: CASSVTGVDTQYF. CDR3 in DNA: TGTGCCAGCAGCGTGACAGGGGTAGATACGCAGTATTTT.

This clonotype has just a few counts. In DNA form, the CDR3 reads TGTGCCAGCAGCTTGTGGGGAGCGGGAGCCCACTACTACAATGAGCAGTTCTTC. Translated, it gives CASSLWGAGAHYYNEQFF. The V and J genes are TRBV11-2 and TRBJ2-1; TRBD2 agrees at 8 bases. V trimming: 3 bases; J trimming: 3 bases; junction bases outside the gene matches: 13. The CDR3 is 18 residues long. In germline, CDR1 is SGHAT, CDR2 FQNNGV.

The CDR3 spells CASSQGGQGTDTQYF. Here the CDR3 DNA reads TGCGCCAGCAGCCAGGGGGGACAGGGGACCGATACGCAGTATTTT. V and J are TRBV4-1 and TRBJ2-3; 10 positions agree with TRBD1. Per germline, CDR1 MGHRA and CDR2 YSYEKL. The CDR3 runs to 15 residues. V dropped 3 bases and J dropped 6; count of bases not matched to a gene: 6.

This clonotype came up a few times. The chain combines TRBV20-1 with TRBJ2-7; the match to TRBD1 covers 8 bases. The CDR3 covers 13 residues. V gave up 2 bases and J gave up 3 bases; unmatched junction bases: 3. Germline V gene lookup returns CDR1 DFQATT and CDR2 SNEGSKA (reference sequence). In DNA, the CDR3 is TGCAGTGCTAGATACAGGGGGTACTACGAGCAGTACGTC. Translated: CSARYRGYYEQYV.

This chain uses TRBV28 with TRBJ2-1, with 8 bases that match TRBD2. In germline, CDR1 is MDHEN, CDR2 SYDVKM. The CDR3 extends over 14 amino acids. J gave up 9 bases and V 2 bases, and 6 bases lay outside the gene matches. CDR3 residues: CASSLRGGPIEQFF. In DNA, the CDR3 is TGTGCCAGCAGTTTACGGGGGGGCCCTATTGAGCAGTTCTTC.

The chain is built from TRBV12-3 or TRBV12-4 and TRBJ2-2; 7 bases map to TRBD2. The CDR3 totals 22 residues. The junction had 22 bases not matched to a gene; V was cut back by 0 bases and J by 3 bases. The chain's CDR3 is CASSLATRDPAGSGKYTGELFF. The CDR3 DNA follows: TGTGCCAGCAGTTTAGCGACCCGGGACCCCGCTGGCAGCGGGAAATACACCGGGGAGCTGTTTTTT.

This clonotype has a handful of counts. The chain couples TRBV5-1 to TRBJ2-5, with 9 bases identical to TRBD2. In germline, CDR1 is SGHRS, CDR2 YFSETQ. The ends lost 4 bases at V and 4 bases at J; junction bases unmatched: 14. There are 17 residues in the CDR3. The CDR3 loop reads CASSEMGRAGGLETQYF. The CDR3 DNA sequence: TGCGCCAGCAGCGAAATGGGGCGAGCGGGGGGCTTAGAGACCCAGTACTTC. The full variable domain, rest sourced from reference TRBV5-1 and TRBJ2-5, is KAGVTQTPRYLIKTRGQQVTLSCSPISGHRSVSWYQQTPGQGLQFLFEYFSETQRNKGNFPGRFSGRQFSNSRSEMNVSTLELGDSALYLCASSEMGRAGGLETQYFGPGTRLLVL.

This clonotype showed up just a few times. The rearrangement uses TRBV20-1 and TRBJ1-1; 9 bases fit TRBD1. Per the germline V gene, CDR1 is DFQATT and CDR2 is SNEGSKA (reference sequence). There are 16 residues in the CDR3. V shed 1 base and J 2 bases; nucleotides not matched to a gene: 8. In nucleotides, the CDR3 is TGCAGTGCTAGAGGCCGAGGACAGGGGACAAACACTGAAGCTTTCTTT. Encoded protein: CSARGRGQGTNTEAFF.

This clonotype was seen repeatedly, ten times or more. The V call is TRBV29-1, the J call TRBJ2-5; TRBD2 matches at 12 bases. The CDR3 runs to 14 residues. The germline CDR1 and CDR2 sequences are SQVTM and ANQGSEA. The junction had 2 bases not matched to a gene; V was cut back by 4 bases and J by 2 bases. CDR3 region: CSVGLAGVQETQYF. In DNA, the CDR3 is TGCAGCGTTGGACTAGCGGGAGTACAAGAGACCCAGTACTTC. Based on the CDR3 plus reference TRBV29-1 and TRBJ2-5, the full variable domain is SAVISQKPSRDICQRGTSLTIQCQVDSQVTMMFWYRQQPGQSLTLIATANQGSEATYESGFVIDKFPISRPNLTFSTLTVSNMSPEDSSIYLCSVGLAGVQETQYFGPGTRLLVL.

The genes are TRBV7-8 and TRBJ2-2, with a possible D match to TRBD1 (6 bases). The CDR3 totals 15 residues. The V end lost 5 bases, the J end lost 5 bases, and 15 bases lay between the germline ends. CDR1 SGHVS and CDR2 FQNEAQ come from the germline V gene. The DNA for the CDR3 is TGTGCCAGCAGCGCCGACAGGATTCGTACCGGGGAGCTGTTTTTT. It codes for CASSADRIRTGELFF.

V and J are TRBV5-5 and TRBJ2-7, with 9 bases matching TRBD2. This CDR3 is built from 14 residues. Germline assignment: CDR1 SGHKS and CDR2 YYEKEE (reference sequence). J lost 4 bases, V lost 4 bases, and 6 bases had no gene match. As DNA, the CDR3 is TGTGCCAGCAGCGACCCGACTAGCGGTTACGAGCAGTACTTC. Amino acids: CASSDPTSGYEQYF.

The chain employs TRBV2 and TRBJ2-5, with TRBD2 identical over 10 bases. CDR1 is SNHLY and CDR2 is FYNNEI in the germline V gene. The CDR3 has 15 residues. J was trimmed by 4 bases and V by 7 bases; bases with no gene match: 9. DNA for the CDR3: TGTGCCAGCACAGCGGGGGGGCCCTACGGAGAGACCCAGTACTTC. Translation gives CASTAGGPYGETQYF.

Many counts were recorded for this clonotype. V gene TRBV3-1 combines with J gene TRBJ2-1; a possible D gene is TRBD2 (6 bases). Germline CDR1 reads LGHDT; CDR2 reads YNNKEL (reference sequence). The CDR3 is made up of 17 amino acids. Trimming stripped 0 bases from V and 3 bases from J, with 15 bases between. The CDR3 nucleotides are TGTGCCAGCAGCCAAGATCTCGGGCGCGGGAACTACAATGAGCAGTTCTTC. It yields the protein CASSQDLGRGNYNEQFF.

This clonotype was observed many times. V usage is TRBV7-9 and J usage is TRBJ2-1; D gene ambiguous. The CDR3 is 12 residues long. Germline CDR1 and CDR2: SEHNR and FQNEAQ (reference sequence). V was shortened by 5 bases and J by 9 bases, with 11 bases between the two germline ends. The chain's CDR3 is CASSLGNLEQFF. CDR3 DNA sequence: TGTGCCAGCAGCCTAGGAAATCTTGAGCAGTTCTTC.

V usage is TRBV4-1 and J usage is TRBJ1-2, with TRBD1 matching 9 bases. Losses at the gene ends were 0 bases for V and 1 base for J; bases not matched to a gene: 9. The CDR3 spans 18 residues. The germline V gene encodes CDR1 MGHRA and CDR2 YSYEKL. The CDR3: CASSQEYGTGRFNYGYTF. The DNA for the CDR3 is TGCGCCAGCAGCCAAGAGTACGGGACAGGGAGATTTAACTATGGCTACACCTTC.

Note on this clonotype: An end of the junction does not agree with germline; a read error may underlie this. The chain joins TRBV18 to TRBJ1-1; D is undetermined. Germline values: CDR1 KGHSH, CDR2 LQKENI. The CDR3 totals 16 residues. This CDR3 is CASSPVRDPLNTESFF. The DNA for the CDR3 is TGTGCCAGCTCACCGGTACGGGATCCCCTGAACACTGAATCTTTCTTT.

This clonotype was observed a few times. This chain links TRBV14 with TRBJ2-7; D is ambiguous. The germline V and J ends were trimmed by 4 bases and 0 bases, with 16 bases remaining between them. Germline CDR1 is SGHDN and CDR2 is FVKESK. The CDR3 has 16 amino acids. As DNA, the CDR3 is TGTGCCAGCAGCCGGGCTGGTACAGCCAGCTCCTACGAGCAGTACGTC. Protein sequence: CASSRAGTASSYEQYV.

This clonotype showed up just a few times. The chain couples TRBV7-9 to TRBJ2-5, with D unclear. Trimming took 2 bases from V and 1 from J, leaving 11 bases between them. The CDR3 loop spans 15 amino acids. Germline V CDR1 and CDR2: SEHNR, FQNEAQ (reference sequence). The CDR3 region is CASSLITGTQETQYF. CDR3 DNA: TGTGCCAGCAGCTTAATTACGGGCACCCAAGAGACCCAGTACTTC.

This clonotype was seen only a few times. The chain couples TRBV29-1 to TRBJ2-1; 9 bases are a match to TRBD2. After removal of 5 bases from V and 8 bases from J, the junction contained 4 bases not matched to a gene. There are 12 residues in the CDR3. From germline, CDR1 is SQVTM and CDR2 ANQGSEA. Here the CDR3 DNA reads TGCAGCGTTCGCGGGGGGGCTCATGAGCAGTTCTTC. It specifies CSVRGGAHEQFF.

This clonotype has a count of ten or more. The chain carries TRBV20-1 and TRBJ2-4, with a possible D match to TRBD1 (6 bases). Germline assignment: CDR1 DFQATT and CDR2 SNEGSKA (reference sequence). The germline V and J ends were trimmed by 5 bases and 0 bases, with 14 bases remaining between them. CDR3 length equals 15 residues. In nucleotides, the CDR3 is TGCAGTGCTTCCCGGGCAGGGGTAGCCAAAAACATTCAGTACTTC. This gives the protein CSASRAGVAKNIQYF.

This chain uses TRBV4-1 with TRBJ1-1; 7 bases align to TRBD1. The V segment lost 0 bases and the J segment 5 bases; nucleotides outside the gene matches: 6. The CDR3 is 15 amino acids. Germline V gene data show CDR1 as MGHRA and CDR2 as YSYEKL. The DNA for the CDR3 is TGCGCCAGCAGCCAAGATAACGGCAGGGGGACTGAAGCTTTCTTT. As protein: CASSQDNGRGTEAFF.

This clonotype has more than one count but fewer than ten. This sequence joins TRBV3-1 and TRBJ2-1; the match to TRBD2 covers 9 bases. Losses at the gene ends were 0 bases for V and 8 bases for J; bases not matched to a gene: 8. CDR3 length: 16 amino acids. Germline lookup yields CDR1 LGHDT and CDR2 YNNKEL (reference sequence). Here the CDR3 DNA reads TGTGCCAGCAGCCAAGACGGGGTAGCGGGAGTGGATGAGCAGTTCTTC. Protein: CASSQDGVAGVDEQFF.

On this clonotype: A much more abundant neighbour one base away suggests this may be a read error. CDR3 in DNA: TGCAGCGTTTACTCGGGACATCTGAGCTCCTACAATGAGCAGTTCTTC. Its protein is CSVYSGHLSSYNEQFF. The gene calls are TRBV29-1 and TRBJ2-1; perhaps TRBD1 as D (6 bases). The CDR3 contains 16 residues. V gave up 5 bases and J gave up 0 bases, with 17 bases separating them. CDR1 and CDR2 (germline): SQVTM, ANQGSEA.

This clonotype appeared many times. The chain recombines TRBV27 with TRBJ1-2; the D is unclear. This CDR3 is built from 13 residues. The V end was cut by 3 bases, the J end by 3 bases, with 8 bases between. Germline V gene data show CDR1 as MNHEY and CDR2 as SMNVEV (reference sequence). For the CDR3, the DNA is TGTGCCAGCAGTTTGACCGAAGACTATGGCTACACCTTC. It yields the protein CASSLTEDYGYTF.

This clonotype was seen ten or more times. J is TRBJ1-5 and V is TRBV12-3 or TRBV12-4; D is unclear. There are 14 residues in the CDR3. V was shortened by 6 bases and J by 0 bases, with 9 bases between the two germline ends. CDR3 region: CASRVLDSNQPQHF. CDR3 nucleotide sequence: TGTGCCAGCAGGGTTTTGGATAGCAATCAGCCCCAGCATTTT.